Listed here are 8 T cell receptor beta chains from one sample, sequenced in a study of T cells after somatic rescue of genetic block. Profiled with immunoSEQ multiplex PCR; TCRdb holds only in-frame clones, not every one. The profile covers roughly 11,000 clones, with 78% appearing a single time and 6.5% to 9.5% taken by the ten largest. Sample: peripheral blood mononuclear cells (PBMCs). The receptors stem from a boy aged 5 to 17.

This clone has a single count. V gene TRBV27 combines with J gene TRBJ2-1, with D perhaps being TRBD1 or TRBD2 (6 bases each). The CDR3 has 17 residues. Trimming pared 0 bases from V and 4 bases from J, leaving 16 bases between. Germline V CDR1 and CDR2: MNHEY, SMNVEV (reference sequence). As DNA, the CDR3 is TGTGCCAGCAGTTTATCTCCCGGGGGCGGCCGATACAATGAGCAGTTCTTC. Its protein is CASSLSPGGGRYNEQFF.

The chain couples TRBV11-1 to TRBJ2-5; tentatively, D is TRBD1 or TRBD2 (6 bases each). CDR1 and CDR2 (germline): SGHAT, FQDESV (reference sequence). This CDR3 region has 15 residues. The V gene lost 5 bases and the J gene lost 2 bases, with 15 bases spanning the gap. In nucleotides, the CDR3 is TGTGCCAGCAGCCTCGAGGGGGGACGGCAAGAGACCCAGTACTTC. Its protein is CASSLEGGRQETQYF.

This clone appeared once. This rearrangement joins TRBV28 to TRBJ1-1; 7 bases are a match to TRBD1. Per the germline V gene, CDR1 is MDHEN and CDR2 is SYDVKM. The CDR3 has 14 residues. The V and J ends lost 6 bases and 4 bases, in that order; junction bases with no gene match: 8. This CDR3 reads CASRSDRAVTEAFF. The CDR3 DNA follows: TGTGCCAGCAGGTCCGACAGGGCCGTCACTGAAGCTTTCTTT.

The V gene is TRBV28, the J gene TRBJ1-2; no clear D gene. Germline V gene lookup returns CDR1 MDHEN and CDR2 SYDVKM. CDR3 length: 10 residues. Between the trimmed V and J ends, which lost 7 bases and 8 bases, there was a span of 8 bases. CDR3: CASKGYGYTF. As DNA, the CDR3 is TGTGCCAGCAAGGGTTACGGCTACACCTTC.

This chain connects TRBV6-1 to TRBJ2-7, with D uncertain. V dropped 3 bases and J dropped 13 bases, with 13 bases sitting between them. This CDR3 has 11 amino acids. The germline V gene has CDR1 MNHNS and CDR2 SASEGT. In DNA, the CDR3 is TGTGCCAGCAGTGACCCCGGCGACCCTTACTTC. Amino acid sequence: CASSDPGDPYF.

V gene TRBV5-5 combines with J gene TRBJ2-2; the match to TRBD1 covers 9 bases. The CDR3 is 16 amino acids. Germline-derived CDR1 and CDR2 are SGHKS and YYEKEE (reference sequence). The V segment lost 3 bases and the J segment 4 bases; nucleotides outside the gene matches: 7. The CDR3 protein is CASSSGTGLGTGELFF. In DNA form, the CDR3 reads TGTGCCAGCAGCTCCGGGACAGGGTTGGGCACCGGGGAGCTGTTTTTT.

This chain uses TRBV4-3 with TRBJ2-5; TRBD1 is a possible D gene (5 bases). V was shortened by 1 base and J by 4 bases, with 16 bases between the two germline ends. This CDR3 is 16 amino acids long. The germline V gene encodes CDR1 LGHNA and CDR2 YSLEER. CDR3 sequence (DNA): TGCGCCAGCAGCCAAGGCAATTGGCAGGGATTAGAGACCCAGTACTTC. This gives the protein CASSQGNWQGLETQYF.

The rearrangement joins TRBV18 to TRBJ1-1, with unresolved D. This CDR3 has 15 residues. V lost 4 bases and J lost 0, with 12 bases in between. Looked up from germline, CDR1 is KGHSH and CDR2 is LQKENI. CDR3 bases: TGTGCCAGCTCACTTTCCGGGATCATGAACACTGAAGCTTTCTTT. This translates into CASSLSGIMNTEAFF.